What follows are 18 T cell receptor beta chains derived from one specimen sequenced in a study of neoadjuvant anti-PD-1 for oral cavity cancer. As for time point: after neoadjuvant nivolumab, at surgical resection. TCRdb keeps only in-frame clones here, not all; method: immunoSEQ multiplex PCR. The table shows approximately 10,000 clones, with about three fifths occurring only once. Material: PBMCs, obtained after nivolumab (anti-PD-1) treatment. The receptors were gathered from a person between 35 and 79 years old with oral cavity squamous cell carcinoma.

The rearrangement uses TRBV11-2 and TRBJ2-1; 8 positions agree with TRBD2. Germline trimming cut 5 bases from V and 6 bases from J; bases unmatched to any gene: 9. The CDR3 is 15 residues long. Germline CDR1 reads SGHAT; CDR2 reads FQNNGV. The CDR3 coding sequence is TGTGCCAGCAGCGGCGGGAGGTTAGGCGTCAATGAGCAGTTCTTC. Encoded protein: CASSGGRLGVNEQFF.

The rearrangement uses TRBV7-8 and TRBJ1-1; no clear D gene. Trimming pared 0 bases from V and 5 bases from J, leaving 7 bases between. The CDR3 totals 13 residues. In germline, CDR1 is SGHVS, CDR2 FQNEAQ. CDR3 in amino acids: CASSLARFTEAFF. For the CDR3, the DNA is TGTGCCAGCAGCTTAGCGCGGTTTACTGAAGCTTTCTTT.

V is TRBV28 and J is TRBJ1-6, with D possibly matching TRBD1 (5 bases). The CDR3 contains 12 residues. In germline, CDR1 is MDHEN, CDR2 SYDVKM. Trimming took off 4 bases at V and 7 bases at J, with 5 bases between the two ends. CDR3 residues: CASSWGNSPLHF. The CDR3 coding sequence is TGTGCCAGCAGTTGGGGGAATTCACCCCTCCACTTT.

The gene calls are TRBV7-2 and TRBJ2-3; TRBD2 agrees at 10 bases. The CDR3 contains 15 residues. Germline values: CDR1 SGHTA, CDR2 FQGNSA. V trimming: 5 bases; J trimming: 6 bases; junction bases outside the gene matches: 8. CDR3 region: CASSIGLAAGDTQYF. The CDR3 DNA reads as TGTGCCAGCAGCATAGGACTAGCGGCGGGGGATACGCAGTATTTT.

This clone was seen only a few times. V is TRBV6-5 and J is TRBJ1-1; possible D gene TRBD1, 6 bases. The CDR3 has 15 amino acids. The germline V gene has CDR1 MNHEY and CDR2 SVGAGI. V was shortened by 6 bases and J by 3 bases, with 17 bases between the two germline ends. For the CDR3, the DNA is TGTGCCAGCAGGAGGACAGCAACGGGGGACACTGAAGCTTTCTTT. This sequence encodes CASRRTATGDTEAFF.

The chain carries TRBV16 and TRBJ1-3; no clear D gene. V dropped 6 bases and J dropped 0 bases, with 9 bases sitting between them. The CDR3 has 14 amino acids. Germline V CDR1 and CDR2: KGHSY, FQNENV. The CDR3 protein is CASSLQSSGNTIYF. The CDR3 bases are TGTGCCAGCAGTCTACAGTCCTCTGGAAACACCATATATTTT.

The chain is built from TRBV15 and TRBJ2-7; 8 bases are shared with TRBD1. Germline V gene data show CDR1 as LNHNV and CDR2 as YYDKDF (reference sequence). J gave up 9 bases and V 5 bases, and 9 bases lay outside the gene matches. This CDR3 comprises 13 residues. CDR3 protein: CATSPSPGTGQYF. The CDR3 DNA sequence: TGTGCCACCAGCCCCAGCCCCGGGACAGGGCAGTACTTC.

The chain couples TRBV6-1 to TRBJ2-5, with unresolved D. Germline V gene sequence: CDR1 MNHNS, CDR2 SASEGT. With 6 bases removed from V and 3 bases from J, the gap between germline ends came to 11 bases. CDR3 length: 13 amino acids. For the CDR3, the DNA is TGTGCCAGCAGCATCGTAGTCAAAGAGACCCAGTACTTC. Protein product: CASSIVVKETQYF.

The chain carries TRBV9 and TRBJ1-5; D possibly corresponds to TRBD1 (6 bases). CDR1 is SGDLS and CDR2 is YYNGEE in the germline V gene. This CDR3 has 15 amino acids. Trimming stripped 0 bases from V and 3 bases from J, with 10 bases between. The CDR3 region is CASSVEPGANQPQHF. The CDR3 DNA sequence: TGTGCCAGCAGCGTAGAACCAGGGGCCAATCAGCCCCAGCATTTT.

The chain combines TRBV11-3 with TRBJ1-6; D is undetermined. Trimming left V 1 base short and J 8 bases short, with 6 bases between. The CDR3 is 13 amino acids. CDR1 and CDR2 (germline): SGHNT, YENEEA. The CDR3 reads CASSLGADSPLHF. CDR3 bases: TGTGCCAGCAGCTTAGGGGCGGATTCACCCCTCCACTTT.

This chain joins TRBV9 and TRBJ1-2; D not certain. Germline assignment: CDR1 SGDLS and CDR2 YYNGEE. V was pared by 0 bases and J by 3 bases, with 6 bases between. The CDR3 is 13 amino acids. The CDR3 nucleotides are TGTGCCAGCAGCGTAGGGAGGGACTATGGCTACACCTTC. This sequence encodes CASSVGRDYGYTF.

There are a few counts of this clone. This rearrangement joins TRBV20-1 to TRBJ1-2; no clear D. Germline CDR1 reads DFQATT; CDR2 reads SNEGSKA (reference sequence). V was clipped by 3 bases and J by 7 bases, with 9 bases between them. The CDR3 consists of 11 residues. The CDR3 loop is CSASLGFGYTF. CDR3 coding DNA: TGCAGTGCTAGCCTAGGGTTTGGCTACACCTTC.

The chain carries TRBV7-9 and TRBJ1-1; D remains unclear. V was trimmed by 4 bases and J by 1 base, leaving 13 bases between them. The CDR3 has 15 amino acids. CDR1 and CDR2 from the germline V gene are SEHNR and FQNEAQ (reference sequence). The DNA of the CDR3 is TGTGCCAGCAGCTCTATTCTAGCAGGGAACACTGAAGCTTTCTTT. This gives the protein CASSSILAGNTEAFF.

The rearrangement uses TRBV11-2 and TRBJ1-6; no reliable D call. The germline CDR1 and CDR2 sequences are SGHAT and FQNNGV. This CDR3 contains 14 residues. Trimming removed 6 bases from V and 6 bases from J, with 12 bases in between. The CDR3 DNA is TGTGCCAGCAGTGCGGAGGCGGGTAATTCACCCCTCCACTTT. It encodes CASSAEAGNSPLHF. The full variable domain, completed using reference TRBV11-2 and TRBJ1-6, is EAGVAQSPRYKIIEKRQSVAFWCNPISGHATLYWYQQILGQGPKLLIQFQNNGVVDDSQLPKDRFSAERLKGVDSTLKIQPAKLEDSAVYLCASSAEAGNSPLHFGNGTRLTVT.

This clone was seen a few times. This chain connects TRBV5-1 to TRBJ1-3, with D possibly matching TRBD1 (5 bases). CDR3 size: 16 residues. Trimming cost V 0 bases and J 3 bases, with 13 bases left between them. The V gene's germline CDR1 is SGHRS and CDR2 YFSETQ. The CDR3 DNA follows: TGCGCCAGCAGCTTGGACCGGACATCATTTGGAAACACCATATATTTT. This gives the protein CASSLDRTSFGNTIYF.

V is TRBV6-1 and J is TRBJ1-1, with a weak D call TRBD1 (6 bases). Germline values: CDR1 MNHNS, CDR2 SASEGT. This CDR3 is built from 17 residues. The germline V and J ends were trimmed by 0 bases and 4 bases, with 18 bases remaining between them. The CDR3 sequence is CASSEASAGAGGTEAFF. For the CDR3, the DNA is TGTGCCAGCAGTGAAGCGAGCGCAGGGGCTGGAGGCACTGAAGCTTTCTTT.

This clone was observed a handful of times. This chain connects TRBV15 to TRBJ2-2; no clear D. Germline values: CDR1 LNHNV, CDR2 YYDKDF (reference sequence). V was cut by 2 bases and J by 4 bases, with 11 bases left in between. This CDR3 has 15 residues. CDR3 in DNA: TGTGCCACCAGCAGAAGTGGGGTTACCACCGGGGAGCTGTTTTTT. Translated, it gives CATSRSGVTTGELFF.

V gene TRBV10-3 combines with J gene TRBJ2-1; 8 nucleotides match TRBD1. Trimming cost V 2 bases and J 8 bases; bases outside gene matches: 11. CDR1 is ENHRY, CDR2 SYGVKD, per germline. The length of the CDR3 is 16 residues. CDR3 sequence: CAISEAGGGFGDEQFF. The CDR3 nucleotides read TGTGCCATCAGTGAGGCAGGGGGCGGCTTTGGAGATGAGCAGTTCTTC.